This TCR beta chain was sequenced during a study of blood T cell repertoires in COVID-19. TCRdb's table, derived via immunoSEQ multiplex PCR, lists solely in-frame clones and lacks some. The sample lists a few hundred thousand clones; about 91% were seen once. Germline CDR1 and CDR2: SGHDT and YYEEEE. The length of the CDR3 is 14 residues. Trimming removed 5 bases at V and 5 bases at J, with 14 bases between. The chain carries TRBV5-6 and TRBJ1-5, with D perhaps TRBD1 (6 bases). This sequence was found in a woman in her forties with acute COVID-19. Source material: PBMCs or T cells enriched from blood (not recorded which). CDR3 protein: CASSYQGQDQPQHF. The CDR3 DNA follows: TGTGCCAGCAGTTACCAGGGGCAGGATCAGCCCCAGCATTTT.